This T cell receptor (beta chain) was captured by sequencing in a study of T cells in Graves' hyperthyroidism and ophthalmopathy. About this clonotype: A read error is possible here, since a much larger clone lies one base away.

CDR3 length equals 13 residues. Trimming pared 6 bases from V and 5 bases from J, leaving 13 bases between. Germline V gene sequence: CDR1 SGHAT, CDR2 FQNNGV. RNA transcripts served as the template for amplifying TCR beta CDR3 regions. The primer set for the first-round RT-PCR of the TCR CDR3 was HTBI. Via MiXCR, TCRdb re-called the multiplex PCR reads, giving one row per CDR3 protein. This sample yields about 400,000 distinct CDR3 sequences, of which 13% are seen a single time; 9.2% belongs to the top ten. J is TRBJ1-1 and V is TRBV11-2; D unclear. The sequence derives from a woman aged 18-35 years with Graves' hyperthyroidism. The sequencing input was blood. The CDR3 spells CASRSNGQTEAFF. The CDR3 region has the DNA TGTGCCAGCAGATCGAATGGGCAGACTGAAGCTTTCTTT.